This section outlines one T cell receptor beta chain sequence together with its context. Its antigen is still unknown. No base quality values were provided; no much bigger clone lies one nucleotide off. This record comes from a study of blood T cells in healthy people across ages (dated by TCRdb to between 2014 and 2017). Notes on the research overall: Template switching captured roughly one uniquely barcoded TCR beta cDNA molecule per two T cells in model experiments. The donors were split into four age groups: young (average around 15 years), middle-aged (roughly 42), aged (roughly 68) and long-lived (over 75). The study analyzed two additional independent replicas of 1 million unique cDNA reads from the same blood draw for two donors, one aged 18 to 30 and one aged 80 or older. Using deep sequencing normalized with unique cDNA molecular identifiers, the study measured how TCR beta repertoire diversity changes with age. To avoid experimental bias, donors of different ages were spread randomly across the sequencing lanes.

Libraries were built with 5' RACE. For sequencing, an Illumina HiSeq 2500 was employed. The second PCR ran for roughly 7 to 11 cycles and used a J-beta primer mix along with a sample-barcoded 5' primer. Each TCR beta cDNA molecule received a unique molecular identifier from a template-switch 5' adaptor carrying 12 random nucleotides. Each sample yielded at least 3 million CDR3-containing paired-end reads. All of the RNA was converted into first-strand cDNA using the Mint cDNA synthesis kit, with a TRBC-specific oligonucleotide serving as the primer. Following uracil-DNA glycosylase treatment, all cDNA underwent a first 18-cycle PCR with the universal primers M1SS and BC2_uni_R. Per the original workflow: For normalization, 1 million high-quality reads, each with a distinct molecular identifier, were randomly selected from each sample. Reads with shared molecular identifiers were discarded instead of being binned into consensus sequences. MiTCR, set to a Q25 quality threshold and the strictest error-elimination algorithm, was used for CDR3 identification, clonotype clustering and error correction. A nonparametric unseen species model using Euler transformation provided a lower-bound estimate of total TCR beta diversity. TCRdb reworked the public reads: Q25 trimming with fastp, MiXCR clone assembly, productive beta chains retained. CDR3 protein sequences are deduplicated, and each keeps its most common genes and DNA. These V and J calls derive from TCRdb rather than the authors' analysis. Counted in this sample were about 640,000 distinct CDR3 sequences; about 53% of them appeared once. The ten largest clones capture 30% to 40% of the sample.

Overall study outcomes, separate from this receptor: Compared with the aged group, the long-lived group had more naive CD4+ T cells, fewer expanded clones and increased TCR diversity, a pattern suggesting age selection. Bulk unsorted PBMC profiling prevented conclusive comparison of naive and antigen-experienced compartments. Observed TCR beta diversity correlated strongly with the percentage of naive T cells measured by flow cytometry. Estimates of total diversity from one million sequenced T cells were regarded as lower bounds and underestimates. As age increased, observed TCR beta diversity per million T cells dropped in a roughly linear way, and a significant reduction was already evident by age roughly 40. Donor CMV infection status was unknown, potentially confounding age-related changes in expanded clonotypes.

From the cysteine up to the phenylalanine, the CDR3 has a length of 16 residues. Only CDR3 DNA is held: 48 bases, read in frame from base 1. CDR1 and CDR2, looked up from the germline V gene (reference sequence), are DFQATT and SNEGSKA. V trim: 1 base; J trim: 1 base; unmatched bases: 3. The donors were some 39 Caucasian individuals from Russia, aged roughly 6 to 100 years, who were systemically healthy. Each donor gave ten milliliters of peripheral blood, collected into EDTA-treated Vacutainer tubes. PBMCs were isolated by Ficoll-Paque density-gradient centrifugation, with at least 7 million obtained per sample. Trizol reagent was used to extract total RNA from PBMCs, with at least 6 micrograms per sample. For every donor, flow cytometry on a PBMC aliquot measured the percentage of naive CD45RAhigh/CD27high T cells.

This sequence uses TRBV20-1 and TRBJ1-6, with 8 bases aligning to TRBD1. The sample was blood. The clonotype comes from a man aged 60 to 69 in good health. At the DNA level, the sequence is TGCAGTGCTAGAGTTGACAGGGGATCCTATAATTCACCCCTCCACTTT. It encodes CSARVDRGSYNSPLHF.